These 8 T cell receptor beta chains were sequenced from one sample in a study of T cells in Graves' hyperthyroidism and ophthalmopathy. Template material for amplifying TCR beta CDR3 regions consisted of RNA transcripts. HTBI primers were employed in a first-round RT-PCR of the TCR CDR3. TCRdb fed the multiplex PCR reads into MiXCR, producing one record per CDR3 protein. The data contain 300,000 to 450,000 distinct CDR3 sequences, about 14% of them singletons. The sample comprised blood. These TCRs come from a woman in her 30s with Graves' ophthalmopathy.

The table lists this clonotype with many counts. The V call is TRBV28, the J call TRBJ2-5, with D uncertain. Looked up from germline, CDR1 is MDHEN and CDR2 is SYDVKM. The CDR3 spans 11 residues. V lost 6 bases and J 2 bases, leaving 4 bases between the germline ends. The CDR3 is CASSSQETQYF. The CDR3 DNA reads as TGTGCCAGCAGCAGTCAAGAGACCCAGTACTTC.

The chain uses TRBV11-3 and TRBJ2-1; D assignment may be TRBD1 or TRBD2 (5 bases each). This CDR3 has 13 residues. Germline V lookup: CDR1 SGHNT, CDR2 YENEEA. V was pared by 3 bases and J by 8 bases, with 11 bases between. CDR3: CASSLGPGYEQFF. In DNA form, the CDR3 reads TGTGCCAGCAGCTTGGGACCGGGCTATGAGCAGTTCTTC.

The gene calls are TRBV3-1 and TRBJ2-7; 8 bases fit TRBD1. This CDR3 has 16 amino acids. CDR1 is LGHDT and CDR2 is YNNKEL in the germline V gene (reference sequence). Trimming took 0 bases from V and 3 from J; bases not matched to a gene: 7. CDR3 bases: TGTGCCAGCAGCCAAGACTATCCGGGACAGGACTACGAGCAGTACTTC. This gives the protein CASSQDYPGQDYEQYF.

This clonotype was detected many times. The CDR3 nucleotides read TGTGCCAGCAGTTACTCAGGGGACTATGGCTACACCTTC. This encodes CASSYSGDYGYTF. This chain connects TRBV6-5 to TRBJ1-2; possible D gene TRBD1, 5 bases. V lost 0 bases, J lost 3 bases, and 5 bases lay in between. This CDR3 comprises 13 residues. Germline CDR1 reads MNHEY; CDR2 reads SVGAGI.

This chain links TRBV3-1 with TRBJ1-1, with TRBD1 matching 9 bases. Germline V gene lookup returns CDR1 LGHDT and CDR2 YNNKEL (reference sequence). V lost 3 bases and J lost 5; bases outside the gene matches: 4. The CDR3 contains 14 residues. As DNA, the CDR3 is TGTGCCAGCAGCCAGGGACAGGGCCAAACTGAAGCTTTCTTT. Translated, it gives CASSQGQGQTEAFF.

A word on this clonotype: A much larger clone sits a single nucleotide away, making a read error possible. The gene calls are TRBV2 and TRBJ1-6; D is uncertain. CDR3 length: 14 residues. V lost 8 bases to trimming and J lost 8 bases, with 16 bases between them. CDR1 and CDR2 (germline): SNHLY, FYNNEI. The CDR3 reads CASGARSKDSPLHF. DNA for the CDR3: TGTGCCAGCGGCGCTAGGTCTAAGGATTCACCCCTCCACTTT.

This clonotype was recorded many times. The gene calls are TRBV19 and TRBJ1-5; TRBD1 is a possible D gene (5 bases). This CDR3 has 16 amino acids. The germline V and J ends were trimmed by 3 bases and 5 bases, with 17 bases remaining between them. The germline CDR1 and CDR2 sequences are LNHDA and SQIVND (reference sequence). The CDR3 region is CASSMWQGPGDQPQHF. The CDR3 DNA reads TGTGCCAGTAGTATGTGGCAGGGACCGGGTGATCAGCCCCAGCATTTT.

Ten or more counts support this clonotype. This chain links TRBV12-3 or TRBV12-4 with TRBJ1-1; TRBD1 is a possible D gene (5 bases). This CDR3 contains 16 residues. The V end lost 6 bases, the J end lost 1 base, and 18 bases lay between the germline ends. The CDR3 reads CASRQSGLGANTEAFF. CDR3 sequence (DNA): TGTGCCAGCAGGCAATCGGGATTAGGGGCGAACACTGAAGCTTTCTTT.